This T cell receptor beta chain was found in a study of blood T cell repertoires in COVID-19. Background on the study: The origin of the acute and convalescent COVID-19 samples was the United States, Italy and Spain. The cDNA or gDNA used as material had been derived from T cells, B-cell-depleted T cells, or PBMCs.

This CDR3 is built from 14 residues. The J segment lost 4 bases and the V segment lost 4 bases, leaving 2 bases of the junction unmatched. Germline CDR1 reads KGHSH; CDR2 reads LQKENI. In the study's own analysis: Estimated nucleated cell counts came from reference gene primer amplification. Sequenced by immunoSEQ multiplex PCR; TCRdb stores in-frame clones only, minus some. The V and J calls and clone size come from that table; D and trimming were worked out from the DNA. The sample has some 100,000 clones, roughly 79% seen once. This chain connects TRBV18 to TRBJ2-1; 9 nucleotides align to TRBD1. This clonotype was sampled from a human donor in a cohort sampled during active COVID-19. Sequencing was done on a sample of peripheral blood. This CDR3 is CASSRTGDYNEQFF. The CDR3 DNA follows: TGTGCCAGCTCACGGACAGGGGATTACAATGAGCAGTTCTTC.